This TCR beta chain originates from a study of glioma-infiltrating T cells after dendritic cell vaccination. Study as a whole: Samples are from glioblastoma patients in Phase I and II dendritic cell vaccine trials. Between about 2003 and 2013, patients got autologous tumor lysate-pulsed dendritic cell vaccines. Patients received three intradermal dendritic cell vaccine injections at biweekly intervals. Study results and limitations: Complete blood and tumor specimen sets were limited to few patients.

The CDR3 has 17 residues. V shed 3 bases and J 2 bases; nucleotides not matched to a gene: 5. Germline lookup yields CDR1 ENHRY and CDR2 SYGVKD. Assay: immunoSEQ multiplex PCR; the TCRdb copy retains only in-frame clones and omits some. Among about 92,000 clones listed, about nine tenths were seen once. Remarks on this clone: The antigen is undetermined.

This receptor was identified in a human donor with glioblastoma. This chain links TRBV10-3 with TRBJ1-6, with 9 bases lining up with TRBD1. The sequences come from blood, collected before dendritic cell vaccination. CDR3 sequence (DNA): TGTGCCATCAGTGAACAGGGGGCGATCGCCTATAATTCACCCCTCCACTTT. Translated, it gives CAISEQGAIAYNSPLHF.